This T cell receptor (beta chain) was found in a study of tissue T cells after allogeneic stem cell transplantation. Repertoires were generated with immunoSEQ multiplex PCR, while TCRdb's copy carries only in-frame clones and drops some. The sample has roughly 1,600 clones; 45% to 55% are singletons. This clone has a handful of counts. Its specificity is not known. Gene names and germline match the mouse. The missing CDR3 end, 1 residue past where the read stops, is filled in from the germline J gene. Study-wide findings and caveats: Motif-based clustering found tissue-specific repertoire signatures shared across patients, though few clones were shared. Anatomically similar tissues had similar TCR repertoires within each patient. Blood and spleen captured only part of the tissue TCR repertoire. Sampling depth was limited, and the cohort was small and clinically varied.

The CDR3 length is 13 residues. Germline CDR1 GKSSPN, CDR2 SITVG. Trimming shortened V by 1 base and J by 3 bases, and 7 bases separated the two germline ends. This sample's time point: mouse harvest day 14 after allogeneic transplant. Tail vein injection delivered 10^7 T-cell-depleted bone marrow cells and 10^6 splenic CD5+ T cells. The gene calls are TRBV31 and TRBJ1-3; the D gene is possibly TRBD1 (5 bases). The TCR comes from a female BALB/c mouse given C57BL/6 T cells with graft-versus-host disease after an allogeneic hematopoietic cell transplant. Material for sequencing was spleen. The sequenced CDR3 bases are TGTGCCTGGAGTCGGGGGATTGGAAATACGCTCTAT. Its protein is CAWSRGIGNTLY. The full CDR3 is CAWSRGIGNTLYF.